This TCR beta chain was documented in a study of blood T cell repertoires in COVID-19. CDR1 and CDR2 from the germline V gene are MDHEN and SYDVKM. This CDR3 region has 16 residues. V was clipped by 5 bases and J by 0 bases, with 14 bases between them. Seattle-derived patients entered the study during active infection and were followed longitudinally. Sequencing used immunoSEQ multiplex PCR; TCRdb keeps in-frame clones, though not all of them. The repertoire holds some 390,000 clones, with roughly 90% as singletons. Sequenced sample: peripheral blood. The clonotype was recovered from a woman in her forties with COVID-19, enrolled during active disease. The V and J genes are TRBV28 and TRBJ1-5; D remains ambiguous. Written as DNA, the CDR3 is TGTGCCAGCAGTCGCATACGGAGGGATAGCAATCAGCCCCAGCATTTT. Translated: CASSRIRRDSNQPQHF.